The clone carrying this T cell receptor beta chain appeared a single time. Its antigen is as yet unknown. Those patients with uncontrolled infection, other autoimmune disease, pregnancy or lactation were excluded. Each 10 ml fresh peripheral blood draw supplied the PBMCs. The sample belongs to a study of T cells in Graves' hyperthyroidism and ophthalmopathy. Study-level results: A model of 13 V-J pairs discriminated ophthalmopathy from stable hyperthyroidism. Within blood appeared most thyroid clonotypes that had expanded above 0.001.

V was shortened by 2 bases and J by 4 bases, with 1 base between the two germline ends. The germline V gene has CDR1 ENHRY and CDR2 SYGVKD. The CDR3 consists of 11 residues. Regions amplified from RNA transcripts were the TCR beta CDR3 regions. Primed by the HTBI set, a first-round RT-PCR was run on the TCR CDR3. TCRdb passed the multiplex PCR reads through MiXCR, listing each CDR3 protein once. There are 30,000 to 35,000 distinct CDR3 sequences in the sample; 52% occur only once, and 25% lies in the top ten. This TCR was recovered from a woman aged 40-49 years with Graves' ophthalmopathy. The chain joins TRBV10-3 to TRBJ2-3; D gene unclear. Sequencing was performed on blood. CDR3 nucleotides: TGTGCCATCAGTGAGGCAGATACGCAGTATTTT. Translation gives CAISEADTQYF.